This T cell receptor (beta chain) was sequenced in a study of beta chain features in type 1 diabetes. The overall study: Sorted cell examination encompassed approximately 110 million cells across all samples. Findings and limits, study-wide: Type 1 diabetes patients had moderately but significantly shorter TCRB CDR3s in all four CD4+ subsets.

Looked up from germline, CDR1 is MNHEY and CDR2 is SMNVEV (reference sequence). CDR3 length equals 14 residues. V was pared by 6 bases and J by 0 bases, with 4 bases of the junction left unmatched. The study reverse transcribed the entire isolated RNA, so it sequenced expressed TCRB transcripts. Some clones are missing from TCRdb's copy, which holds only in-frame ones; the method was immunoSEQ multiplex PCR. This sample has hundreds of thousands of clones, with 13% to 15% found just once. This clone has more than one count but fewer than ten. Antigen specificity is unknown. Stem cell-like memory, regulatory, central memory and naive CD4+ cells were sorted via CD45RO/CCR7/CD25/CD127/CD95/CD27.

The specimen was central memory CD4+ T cells from blood. The source of this sequence is a man aged 25-40 years in good health. The rearrangement joins TRBV27 to TRBJ2-5, with TRBD2 matching over 7 bases. Here the CDR3 DNA reads TGTGCCAGCAGCCGGGGGGTCAACCAAGAGACCCAGTACTTC. The encoded protein is CASSRGVNQETQYF.